These T cell receptor beta chains were read from a single sample in a study of CD8 T cell repertoires and HIV-1 epitope variants. These receptors' targets are unknown. Using immunoSEQ multiplex PCR, the repertoire was profiled, and TCRdb retains in-frame clones only, with some absent. The sample has fewer than 7,000 clones; about 66% are singletons. Material for sequencing was cultured CD8+ T cells derived from PBMCs. Every receptor here comes from a male donor with HIV. Both conserved end residues are part of each CDR3. The D gene is left open where the match is weak. Clone size is not always given. Where it is, it says once, few, many or a class for expanded clones.

TRBV11-1	TRBJ1-1	.	TRBD1	TGTGCCAGCAGCCTGGGACAGGGAACTGAAGCTTTCTTT	CASSLGQGTEAFF
TRBV29-1	TRBJ2-3	.	.	TGCAGCGTTGCAAACGGAGTGGGATCGGATACGCAGTATTTT	CSVANGVGSDTQYF
TRBV5-5	TRBJ2-7	.	.	TGTGCCAGCAGCTTGGGTGTGGGCAGCTACGAGCAGTACTTC	CASSLGVGSYEQYF
TRBV27	TRBJ2-1	.	TRBD2	TGTGCCAGCAGTCCTTTAACGGGGGGGTCCTACAATGAGCAGTTCTTC	CASSPLTGGSYNEQFF
TRBV7-9	TRBJ1-1	.	TRBD1	TGTGCCGTCGACAGGGGAACTGAAGCTTTCTTT	CAVDRGTEAFF
TRBV4-1	TRBJ1-2	.	.	TGCGCCAGCAGCCAAGTCCCGACAGAGAACTATGGCTACACCTTC	CASSQVPTENYGYTF
TRBV11-2	TRBJ1-1	.	.	TGTGCCAGCAGCTACCGCACTGAAGCTTTCTTT	CASSYRTEAFF
TRBV9	TRBJ2-1	.	.	TGTGCCAGCAGCGTAGGTGCAGACCCCTACAATGAGCAGTTCTTC	CASSVGADPYNEQFF
TRBV25-1	TRBJ2-1	.	.	TGTGCCAGCAGTGTTTGGCGGGGAACCTACAATGAGCAGTTCTTC	CASSVWRGTYNEQFF
TRBV12-5	TRBJ2-1	.	.	TGTGCTAGTGGTTCTCGAGTAGCTGAGCAGTTCTTC	CASGSRVAEQFF
TRBV6-5	TRBJ2-7	.	.	TGTGCCAGCAGTTACGGCAGGGACTACGAGCAGTACTTC	CASSYGRDYEQYF
TRBV6-5	TRBJ2-7	.	.	TGTGCCAGCAGTGAAGCGACCGCATACGAGCAGTACTTC	CASSEATAYEQYF
TRBV5-1	TRBJ1-1	.	TRBD1	TGCGCCAGCAGCTTGGCTACCGGGACAGTAAACATGAACACTGAAGCTTTCTTT	CASSLATGTVNMNTEAFF
TRBV5-5	TRBJ2-2	.	.	TGTGCCAGCAGCTTGGAAGCGGACGGGGAGCTGTTTTTT	CASSLEADGELFF
TRBV10-3	TRBJ2-7	.	.	TGTGCCATCAGTGACGGCAACTACGAGCAGTACTTC	CAISDGNYEQYF
TRBV7-3	TRBJ2-3	.	TRBD2	TGTGCCAGCAGCTTCGCGATAGGCGGGGGAACAGATACGCAGTATTTT	CASSFAIGGGTDTQYF
TRBV7-8	TRBJ2-2	.	TRBD1	TGTGCCAGCTCTATTTCCAGGACAGGGGTTAACACCGGGGAGCTGTTTTTT	CASSISRTGVNTGELFF
TRBV6-5	TRBJ2-7	.	.	TGTGCCAGCAGTTCCTTGGCTGAGGGCGAGCAGTACTTC	CASSSLAEGEQYF
TRBV28	TRBJ2-7	once	TRBD1	TGTGCCAGCAGTTCCCGGGGGACAGGGAACGAGCAGTACTTC	CASSSRGTGNEQYF
TRBV10-2	TRBJ2-7	.	.	TGCGCCAGCAGTGTTGCGGAAAGTTTTTACGAGCAGTACTTC	CASSVAESFYEQYF
TRBV4-1	TRBJ2-3	.	.	TGCGCCAGCAGCCAAGATCCCTGGGGACTCCCCACAGATACGCAGTATTTT	CASSQDPWGLPTDTQYF
TRBV6-6	TRBJ2-2	.	.	TGTGCCAGCAGTGATCCACCCCTGAGTGCCGGGGAGCTGTTTTTT	CASSDPPLSAGELFF
TRBV27	TRBJ1-5	.	.	TGTGCCAGCAGTAAAAGGGGGGGGAGGAATCAGCCCCAGCATTTT	CASSKRGGRNQPQHF
TRBV7-6	TRBJ2-4	.	.	TGTGCCAGCAGCTTGAGTGACTCAACAAAAGACATTCAGTACTTC	CASSLSDSTKDIQYF
TRBV25-1	TRBJ2-7	.	TRBD2	TGTGCCAGCAGTGATATCCCTAGCGGGAGGTACGAGCAGTACTTC	CASSDIPSGRYEQYF
TRBV30	TRBJ2-7	.	.	TGTGCCGGGGACCTCACAGGGTCCGAGCAGTACTTC	CAGDLTGSEQYF
TRBV29-1	TRBJ2-2	.	TRBD1	TGCAGCGTGGCCGACAGGGTGCGTGACACCGGGGAGCTGTTTTTT	CSVADRVRDTGELFF
TRBV5-6	TRBJ2-7	few	.	TGTGCCAGCAGCTTCGCCGAGTACGAGCAGTACTTC	CASSFAEYEQYF
TRBV9	TRBJ1-2	.	.	TGTGCCAGCAGCCCCAAAGGGGTCTATGGCTACACCTTC	CASSPKGVYGYTF
TRBV4-1	TRBJ2-1	.	TRBD2	TGCGCCAGCAGCCAAGCGGGGGGGTCTCCCAATGAGCAGTTCTTC	CASSQAGGSPNEQFF
TRBV29-1	TRBJ1-4	.	.	TGCAGCGTTGATACAGGTTTTAATGAAAAACTGTTTTTT	CSVDTGFNEKLFF
TRBV6-5	TRBJ2-7	.	.	TGTGCCAGCAGTTACGCGACCGGGACACCGGGCGTGCACTTC	CASSYATGTPGVHF
TRBV28	TRBJ2-1	.	.	TGTGCCAGCAGTTTTATCCGTAGGTGGTACAGAGGACGGCCCAACAATGAGCAGTTCTTC	CASSFIRRWYRGRPNNEQFF
TRBV2	TRBJ1-2	.	.	TGTGCCAGCGGAAGACAGTTGGAGGATGGCTACACCTTC	CASGRQLEDGYTF
TRBV2	TRBJ2-5	few	.	TGTGCCAGCAGCTCCGCCGGGATAGATCAAGAGACCCAGTACTTC	CASSSAGIDQETQYF
TRBV5-1	TRBJ2-7	few	.	TGCGCCAGCAGCTCCTCCTTCTACGACTCCTACGAGCAGTACTTC	CASSSSFYDSYEQYF
TRBV5-1	TRBJ2-5	.	TRBD1	TGCGCCAGCAGCGGGGAGAGGGGGCCTACTCAAGAGACCCAGTACTTC	CASSGERGPTQETQYF
TRBV6-6	TRBJ2-1	once	TRBD1	TGTGCCAGCAGTGACCAGACAGGGGGATTTCCGTTCTTC	CASSDQTGGFPFF
TRBV5-1	TRBJ2-7	few	TRBD2	TGCGCCAGCAGCCTGGGACTAGCGGGAGGGGGTGAGTACGAGCAGTACTTC	CASSLGLAGGGEYEQYF